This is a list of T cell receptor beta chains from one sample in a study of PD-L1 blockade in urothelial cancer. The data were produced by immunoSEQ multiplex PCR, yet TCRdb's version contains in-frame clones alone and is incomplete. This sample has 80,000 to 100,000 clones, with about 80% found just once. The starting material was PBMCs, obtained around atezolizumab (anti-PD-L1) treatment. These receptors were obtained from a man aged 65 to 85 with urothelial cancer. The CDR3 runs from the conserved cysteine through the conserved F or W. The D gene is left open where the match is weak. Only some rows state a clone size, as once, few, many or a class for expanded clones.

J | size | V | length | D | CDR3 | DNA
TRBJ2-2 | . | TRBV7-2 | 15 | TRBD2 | CASSLWGGNTGELFF | TGTGCCAGCAGCTTGTGGGGGGGGAACACCGGGGAGCTGTTTTTT
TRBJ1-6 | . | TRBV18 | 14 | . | CASSPPSTASPLHF | TGTGCCAGCTCACCACCCTCGACAGCCTCACCCCTCCACTTT
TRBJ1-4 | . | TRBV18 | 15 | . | CASSLEVAVDEKLFF | TGTGCCAGCTCTCTAGAGGTGGCCGTAGATGAAAAACTGTTTTTT
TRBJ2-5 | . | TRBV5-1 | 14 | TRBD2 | CASGNVGGGETQYF | TGCGCCAGCGGCAACGTCGGGGGGGGCGAGACCCAGTACTTC
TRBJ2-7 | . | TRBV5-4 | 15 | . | CASSPTTTGISEQYF | TGTGCCAGCAGCCCCACAACAACAGGGATTAGCGAGCAGTACTTC
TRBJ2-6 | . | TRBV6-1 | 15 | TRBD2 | CASGRGGDGANVLTF | TGTGCCAGCGGGCGGGGGGGTGATGGGGCCAACGTCCTGACTTTC
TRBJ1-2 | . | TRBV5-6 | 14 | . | CASLRRGTNYGYTF | TGTGCCAGCCTCCGACGGGGAACTAACTATGGCTACACCTTC
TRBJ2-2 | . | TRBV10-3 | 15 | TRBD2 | CAIGLAGSRSGELFF | TGTGCCATCGGACTAGCGGGAAGTCGGTCCGGGGAGCTGTTTTTT
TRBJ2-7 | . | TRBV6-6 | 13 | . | CASSYAGSYEQYF | TGTGCCAGCAGTTACGCAGGATCCTACGAGCAGTACTTC
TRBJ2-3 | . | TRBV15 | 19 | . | CATSGIDLFETPSTDTQYF | TGTGCCACCAGCGGTATAGACTTATTTGAGACCCCTAGCACAGATACGCAGTATTTT
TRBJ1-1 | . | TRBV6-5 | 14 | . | CASSTQGLGTEAFF | TGTGCCAGCAGCACCCAGGGATTAGGGACTGAAGCTTTCTTT
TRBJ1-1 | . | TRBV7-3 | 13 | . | CASSSRGYTEAFF | TGTGCCAGCAGCTCCCGGGGGTACACTGAAGCTTTCTTT
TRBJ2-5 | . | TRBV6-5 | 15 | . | CASSYSKRHQETQYF | TGTGCCAGCAGTTACTCTAAGCGCCACCAAGAGACCCAGTACTTC
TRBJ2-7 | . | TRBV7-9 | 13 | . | CASSFPGSYEQYF | TGTGCCAGCAGCTTTCCGGGGTCCTACGAGCAGTACTTC
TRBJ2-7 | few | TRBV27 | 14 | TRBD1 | CASSLLTGGYEQYF | TGTGCCAGCAGTTTACTGACAGGGGGCTACGAGCAGTACTTC
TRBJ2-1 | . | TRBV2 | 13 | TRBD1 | CASRGTGDNEQFF | TGTGCCAGCAGGGGGACAGGGGACAATGAGCAGTTCTTC
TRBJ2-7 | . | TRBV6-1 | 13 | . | CASSEQRGGEQYF | TGTGCCAGCAGTGAACAAAGGGGAGGCGAGCAGTACTTC
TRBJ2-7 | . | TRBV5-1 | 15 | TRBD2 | CASSLGTSTGSEQYF | TGCGCCAGCAGCTTGGGGACTAGTACGGGGTCCGAGCAGTACTTC
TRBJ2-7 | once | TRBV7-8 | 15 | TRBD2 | CASSFSTSGSYEQYF | TGTGCCAGCAGCTTCAGCACTAGCGGGAGCTACGAGCAGTACTTC
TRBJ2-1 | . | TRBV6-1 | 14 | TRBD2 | CASSEQLAGTEQFF | TGTGCCAGCAGTGAACAGCTAGCGGGAACTGAGCAGTTCTTC
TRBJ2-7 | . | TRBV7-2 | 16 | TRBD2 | CASSLESSGRVHEQYF | TGTGCCAGCAGCTTAGAATCGAGCGGGAGGGTCCACGAGCAGTACTTC
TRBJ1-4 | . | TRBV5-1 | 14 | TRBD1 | CASSSGQSNEKLFF | TGCGCCAGCAGCTCGGGACAGTCTAATGAAAAACTGTTTTTT
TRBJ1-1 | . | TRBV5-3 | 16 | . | CARSLERWGQNTEAFF | TGTGCCAGAAGCTTGGAAAGGTGGGGACAGAACACTGAAGCTTTCTTT
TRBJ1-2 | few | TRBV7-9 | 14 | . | CASSLVAAGNGYTF | TGTGCCAGCAGCTTAGTTGCGGCAGGGAATGGCTACACCTTC
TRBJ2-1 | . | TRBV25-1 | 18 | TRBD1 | CASSDLGQAGGSYNEQFF | TGTGCCAGCAGTGACCTCGGACAGGCAGGGGGTTCCTACAATGAGCAGTTCTTC
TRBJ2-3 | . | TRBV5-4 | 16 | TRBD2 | CASSLLAGGSTDTQYF | TGTGCCAGCAGCCTACTAGCGGGGGGCAGCACAGATACGCAGTATTTT
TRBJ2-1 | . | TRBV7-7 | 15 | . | CASSATGSSYNEQFF | TGTGCCAGCAGCGCAACGGGGAGCTCCTACAATGAGCAGTTCTTC
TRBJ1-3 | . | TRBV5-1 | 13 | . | CASSLTGGNTIYF | TGTGCCAGCAGCTTGACAGGAGGAAACACCATATATTTT
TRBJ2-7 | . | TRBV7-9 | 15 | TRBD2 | CASWNKAGRGGEQYF | TGTGCCAGCTGGAACAAAGCAGGACGCGGGGGCGAGCAGTACTTC
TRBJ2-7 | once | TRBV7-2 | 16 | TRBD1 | CASSQHPGQGNYEQYF | TGTGCCAGCAGCCAGCACCCGGGACAGGGGAACTACGAGCAGTACTTC
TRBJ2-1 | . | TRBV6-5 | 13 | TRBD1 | CASSWDRQTGQFF | TGTGCCAGCAGTTGGGACAGACAAACCGGGCAGTTCTTC
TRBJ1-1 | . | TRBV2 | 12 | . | CASSLGHLGGFF | TGTGCCAGCAGTTTGGGCCACCTGGGGGGTTTCTTT